This T cell receptor (beta chain) is from a study of Graves' ophthalmopathy and Graves' hyperthyroidism. This clonotype was found many times. Its antigen is not known. Study conclusions and caveats: Most expanded clonotypes in thyroid above 0.001 frequency also showed up in blood.

The study enrolled ophthalmopathy donors with moderate-to-severe activity, CAS ≥3, NOSPECS ≥4 and duration under 3 months. Other autoimmune diseases, uncontrolled infections, pregnancy or lactation excluded patients from enrollment. The authors used Ficoll-Paque density gradient centrifugation to separate PBMCs. The input was around 10 ml of fresh peripheral blood. In germline, CDR1 is LGHNA, CDR2 YNFKEQ. There are 14 residues in the CDR3. The germline V and J ends were trimmed by 2 bases and 3 bases, with 10 bases remaining between them. Amplifying from RNA transcripts, the study obtained TCR beta CDR3 regions. The authors performed first-round RT-PCR with HTBI primers and then a second-round multiplex PCR. TCRdb redid the calling of the multiplex PCR reads with MiXCR, one entry per CDR3 protein. The sample lists approximately 640,000 distinct CDR3 sequences; over 40% were seen once.

The V call is TRBV4-2, the J call TRBJ1-2, with D possibly being TRBD1 (6 bases). Sequenced sample: peripheral blood. The origin of this receptor is an adult man with Graves' ophthalmopathy. CDR3 protein: CASSQNREDYGYTF. CDR3 in DNA: TGTGCCAGCAGCCAAAACAGGGAAGACTATGGCTACACCTTC.